Described below is a single T cell receptor beta chain sequence and its context. Its antigen is currently unknown. Each bulk PBMC sample had about 330 ng DNA loaded. Method: immunoSEQ multiplex PCR; TCRdb's copy keeps in-frame clones and lacks some. In the table there are about 6,000 clones, roughly 77% of which are singletons. The data were obtained in a study of blood T cell dynamics during melanoma immunotherapy. Study at large: Standard first-line treatment here was pembrolizumab or nivolumab plus ipilimumab in metastatic melanoma.

The time point: week 3, after first cycle of checkpoint inhibitor. Patients had no prior systemic cancer treatment, immunosuppressants or other active cancers. Germline V gene sequence: CDR1 KGHSH, CDR2 LQKENI. This CDR3 has 15 amino acids. V lost 1 base and J lost 5, with 12 bases in between. The study's findings and limits: Unlike progressors, later disease-control patients had W3 repertoires gaining clonality or diversity.

The source of this sequence is a human donor with melanoma. The J gene is TRBJ2-1, the V gene TRBV18, with D possibly called TRBD1 or TRBD2 (6 bases each). The sequencing here drew on blood, taken from a patient treated with checkpoint blockade. CDR3 coding DNA: TGTGCCAGCTCACCACTCCAGGGGAGGAACAATGAGCAGTTCTTC. Protein: CASSPLQGRNNEQFF.